The source of this T cell receptor beta chain is a study of T cells in Graves' hyperthyroidism and ophthalmopathy (dated by TCRdb to between 2017 and 2020). General notes on the study: Peripheral blood was sampled at the time of initial diagnosis, prior to any treatment. A discovery cohort of approximately 97 patients, about 40 with Graves' ophthalmopathy and fewer than 65 with stable Graves' hyperthyroidism, was used to find distinguishing TCR V-J signatures. Prospective prediction of ophthalmopathy was tested in an independent validation cohort consisting of about 19 hyperthyroidism patients and around 16 patients who later progressed to ophthalmopathy. The roughly 100 discovery patients were divided at random into training and test sets in a 7:3 ratio. Thyroid tissue and blood T-cell repertoires from six Graves' hyperthyroidism patients were also compared in the study. After blood sampling, hyperthyroidism patients were treated with methimazole at a starting dose of 30 mg daily, and ophthalmopathy patients were treated with high-dose intravenous methylprednisolone. TCR Vbeta CDR3 sequencing of some 140 peripheral blood samples (under 45 ophthalmopathy, over 70 hyperthyroidism and 17 progressor patients) is reported in the paper.

Here is what the overall study found, with its caveats: In cross-validation, a model built on a 13 V-J signature told ophthalmopathy apart from stable hyperthyroidism with approximately 90% sensitivity and roughly 83% specificity, and in testing the same model reached 80%/75%. Blood samples also contained most of the expanded thyroid clonotypes (frequency above 0.001), which suggests that blood repertoires may reflect thyroid immune responses. No statistical method was used to fix the sample size in advance, and group allocation was not hidden from the investigators. In validation, the model predicted progression to ophthalmopathy with over 65% sensitivity and approximately 72% specificity, a median of around 6.6 months before onset.

In the ophthalmopathy patients, disease was moderately to severely active, with a Clinical Activity Score of 3 or more, a NOSPECS grade of 4 or more, and a duration of less than 3 months. Any patient with an uncontrolled infection, another autoimmune disease, pregnancy or lactation was excluded. Diagnoses were established on the basis of clinical symptoms, serum thyroxine and TRAb, thyroid ultrasound, and orbital computed tomography. Ficoll-Paque density gradient centrifugation was used to isolate PBMCs from around 10 ml of fresh peripheral blood. Total RNA was extracted with Trizol reagent, and quality was checked on an Agilent 2100 Bioanalyzer. The trim is 6 bases for V and 0 bases for J, with a gap of 15 bases between the germline ends. The CDR3 sequence holds 16 residues, the cysteine and phenylalanine included. Only CDR3 DNA is held: 48 bases, read in frame from base 1. CDR1 and CDR2, per the germline V gene, are MNHEY and SVGEGT.

The TCR beta CDR3 regions were amplified from the RNA transcripts. For the first round of RT-PCR on the TCR CDR3, the HTBI primer set was used together with the Qiagen OneStep RT-PCR kit. The libraries were constructed in a second round of multiplex PCR and then size-selected and purified. Sequencing of the libraries was done on an Illumina HiSeq2000 using paired-end 100 bp reads. In the paper's pipeline: SOAPnuke was used to process the raw data, removing reads that contained adapters or uncalled bases, had a mean Phred below 15, or lacked an exact match to the constant primer or identifier. High-quality paired reads were merged using COPE v1.2.5, and each unique nucleotide sequence was defined as a clonotype. Clonotypes were aligned to IMGT TRBV, TRBD and TRBJ reference segments using MiTCR v1.1. The analysis was restricted to V-J combinations with a frequency above 0.0001, which together covered 99.2% of the repertoires. A TCS score was defined as the ratio of F50 (clonal expansion) to E x V (chaos), with BLOSUM62-based TCRdist applied between CDR3 peptides within each V-J. Welch's t-statistics and random forest reduced 500 to 550 V-J features to roughly 13, which were used in a naive Bayes classifier (R e1071). TCRdb handled the public reads itself, with Q25 trimming in fastp and clone calling in MiXCR, and kept productive beta chains. Under each unique CDR3 protein, matching rows form one entry showing the most common genes and DNA. TCRdb's processing, not the authors', yielded these V and J calls. This sample is represented by fewer than 450,000 distinct CDR3 sequences; around 15% of them were singletons. The ten largest clones capture approximately 19% of the sample.

With regard to this clonotype: No antigen is known for it. One base away there is no much larger clone; base qualities are not given.

The sequence was obtained from a woman aged 55-70 years with Graves' ophthalmopathy. The sample was blood. This sequence uses TRBV6-2 or TRBV6-3 and TRBJ2-1; the D gene is unclear. The nucleotide sequence is given as TGTGCCAGCAGAGACGGGCACCTGAGCTCCTACAATGAGCAGTTCTTC. It translates to CASRDGHLSSYNEQFF.